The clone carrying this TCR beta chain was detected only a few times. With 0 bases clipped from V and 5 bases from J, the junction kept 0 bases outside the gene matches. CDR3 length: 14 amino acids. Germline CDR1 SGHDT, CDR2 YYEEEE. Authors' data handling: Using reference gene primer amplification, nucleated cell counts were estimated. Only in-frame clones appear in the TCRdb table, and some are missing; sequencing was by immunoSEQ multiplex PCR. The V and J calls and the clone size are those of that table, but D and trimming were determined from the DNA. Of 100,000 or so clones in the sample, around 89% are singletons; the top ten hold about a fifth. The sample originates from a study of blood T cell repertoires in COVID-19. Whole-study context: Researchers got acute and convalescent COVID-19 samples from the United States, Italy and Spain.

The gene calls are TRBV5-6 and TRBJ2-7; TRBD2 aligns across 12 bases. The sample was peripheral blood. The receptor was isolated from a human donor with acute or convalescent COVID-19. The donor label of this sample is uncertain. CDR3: CASSLGLAGDEQYF. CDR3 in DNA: TGTGCCAGCAGCTTGGGACTAGCGGGAGACGAGCAGTACTTC.